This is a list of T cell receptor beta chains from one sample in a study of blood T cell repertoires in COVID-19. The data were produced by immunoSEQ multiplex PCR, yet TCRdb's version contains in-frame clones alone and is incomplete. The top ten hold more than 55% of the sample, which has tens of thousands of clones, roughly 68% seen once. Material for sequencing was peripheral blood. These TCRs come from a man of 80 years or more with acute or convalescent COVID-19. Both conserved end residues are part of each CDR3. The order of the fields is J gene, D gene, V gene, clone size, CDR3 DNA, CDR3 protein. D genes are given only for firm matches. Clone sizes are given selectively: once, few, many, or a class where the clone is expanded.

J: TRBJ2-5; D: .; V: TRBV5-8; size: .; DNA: TGTGCCAGCAGCTCCGGGGGAGTGGAGACCCAGTACTTC; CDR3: CASSSGGVETQYF
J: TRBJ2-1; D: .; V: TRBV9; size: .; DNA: TGTGCCAGCAGCCCGCCCCCCGGGACTGGCTTCCATGAGCAGTTCTTC; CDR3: CASSPPPGTGFHEQFF
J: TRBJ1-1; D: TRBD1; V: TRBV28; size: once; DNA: TGTGCCAGCAGTTCCCCCCCGAGGGGCAGCAGGGGGTACACTGAAGCTTTCTTT; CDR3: CASSSPPRGSRGYTEAFF
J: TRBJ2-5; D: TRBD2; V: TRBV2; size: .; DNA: TGTGCCAGCAGGCCAACGGGACTAGCGTTAGGGCAGCGAGAGACCCAGTACTTC; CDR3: CASRPTGLALGQRETQYF
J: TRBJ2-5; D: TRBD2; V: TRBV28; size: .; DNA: TGTGCCAGCGGGGGACTAGCGGGAGGGGCTAGGGAGACCCAGTACTTC; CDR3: CASGGLAGGARETQYF
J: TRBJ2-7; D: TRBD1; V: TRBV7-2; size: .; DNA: TGTGCCAGCAGCTTAGCGGGGGGACAGGGTCGAGGGTACGAGCAGTACTTC; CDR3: CASSLAGGQGRGYEQYF
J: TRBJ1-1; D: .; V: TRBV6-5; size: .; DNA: TGTGCCAGCAGTTCGGGACTTTTTATGAACACTGAAGCTTTCTTT; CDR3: CASSSGLFMNTEAFF
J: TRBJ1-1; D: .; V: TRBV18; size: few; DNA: TGTGCCAGCTCACGCCAGGAGAACACTGAAGCTTTCTTT; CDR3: CASSRQENTEAFF
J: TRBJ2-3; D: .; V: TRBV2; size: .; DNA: TGTGCCAGCAGCGCCGTGGGGGCGCCAGATACGCAGTATTTT; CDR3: CASSAVGAPDTQYF
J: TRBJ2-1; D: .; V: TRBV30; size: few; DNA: TGTGCCTGGGGGGGCCATAGGAATGAGCAGTTCTTC; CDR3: CAWGGHRNEQFF
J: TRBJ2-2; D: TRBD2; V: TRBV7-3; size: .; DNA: TGTGCCAGCAGCTCGGGACTAGCGGGAGGAGTCGGAACCGGGGAGCTGTTTTTT; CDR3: CASSSGLAGGVGTGELFF